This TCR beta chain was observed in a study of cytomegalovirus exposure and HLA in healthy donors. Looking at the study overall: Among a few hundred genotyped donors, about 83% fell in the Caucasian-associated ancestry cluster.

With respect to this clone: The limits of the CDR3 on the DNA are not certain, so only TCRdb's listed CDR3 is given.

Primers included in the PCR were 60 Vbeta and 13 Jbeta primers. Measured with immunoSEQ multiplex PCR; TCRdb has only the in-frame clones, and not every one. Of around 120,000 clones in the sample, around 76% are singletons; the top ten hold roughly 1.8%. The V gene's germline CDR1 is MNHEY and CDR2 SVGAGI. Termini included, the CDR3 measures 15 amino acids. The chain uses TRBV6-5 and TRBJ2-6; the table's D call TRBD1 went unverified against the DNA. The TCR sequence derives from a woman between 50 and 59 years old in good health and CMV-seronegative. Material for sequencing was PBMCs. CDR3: CASTHWGSGANVLPF.